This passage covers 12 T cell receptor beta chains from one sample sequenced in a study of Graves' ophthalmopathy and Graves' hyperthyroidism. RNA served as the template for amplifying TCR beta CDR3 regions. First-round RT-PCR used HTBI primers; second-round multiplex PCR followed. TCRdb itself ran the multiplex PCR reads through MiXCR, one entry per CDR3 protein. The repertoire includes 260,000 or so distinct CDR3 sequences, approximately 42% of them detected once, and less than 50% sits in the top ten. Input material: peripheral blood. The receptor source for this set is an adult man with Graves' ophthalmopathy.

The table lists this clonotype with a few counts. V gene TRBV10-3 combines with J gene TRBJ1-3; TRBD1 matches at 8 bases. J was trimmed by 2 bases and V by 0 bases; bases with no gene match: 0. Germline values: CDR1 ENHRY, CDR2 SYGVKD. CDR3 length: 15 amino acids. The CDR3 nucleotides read TGTGCCATCAGTGAGTCGACAGGGGCTGGAAACACCATATATTTT. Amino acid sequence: CAISESTGAGNTIYF.

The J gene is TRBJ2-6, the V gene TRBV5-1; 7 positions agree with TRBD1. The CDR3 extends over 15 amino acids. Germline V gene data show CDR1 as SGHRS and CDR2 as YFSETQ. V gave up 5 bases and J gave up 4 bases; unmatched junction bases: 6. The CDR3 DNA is TGCGCCAGCAGACTAGGGGGCACCGGGGCCAACGTCCTGACTTTC. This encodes CASRLGGTGANVLTF.

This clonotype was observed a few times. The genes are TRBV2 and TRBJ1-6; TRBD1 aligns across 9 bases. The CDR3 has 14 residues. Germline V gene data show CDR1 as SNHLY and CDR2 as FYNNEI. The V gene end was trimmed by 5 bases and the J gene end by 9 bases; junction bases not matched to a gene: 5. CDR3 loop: CASSNRGRGSPLHF. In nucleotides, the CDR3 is TGTGCCAGCAGTAACAGGGGGCGAGGTTCACCCCTCCACTTT. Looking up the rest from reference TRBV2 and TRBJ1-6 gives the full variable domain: EPEVTQTPSHQVTQMGQEVILRCVPISNHLYFYWYRQILGQKVEFLVSFYNNEISEKSEIFDDQFSVERPDGSNFTLKIRSTKLEDSAMYFCASSNRGRGSPLHFGNGTRLTVT.

Here the CDR3 reads CASSLTGPSGGQETQYF. The CDR3, as DNA: TGTGCCAGCAGCTTAACCGGCCCTAGCGGGGGACAAGAGACCCAGTACTTC. The chain joins TRBV7-3 to TRBJ2-5; 10 nucleotides match TRBD2. Trimming cost V 0 bases and J 2 bases; bases outside gene matches: 6. The CDR3 has 17 amino acids. CDR1 and CDR2 (germline): SGHTA, FQGTGA.

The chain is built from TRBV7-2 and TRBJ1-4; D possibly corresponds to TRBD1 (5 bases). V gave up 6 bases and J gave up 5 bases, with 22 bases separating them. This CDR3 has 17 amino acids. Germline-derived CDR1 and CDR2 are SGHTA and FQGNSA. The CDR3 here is CASSLPLASGPNEKLFF. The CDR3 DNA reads TGTGCCAGCAGTCTACCATTGGCATCGGGACCGAATGAAAAACTGTTTTTT.

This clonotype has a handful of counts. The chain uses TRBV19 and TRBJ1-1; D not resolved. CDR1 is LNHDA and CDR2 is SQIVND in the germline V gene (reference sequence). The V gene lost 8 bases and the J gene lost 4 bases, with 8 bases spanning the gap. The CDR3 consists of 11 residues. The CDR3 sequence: CASARATEAFF. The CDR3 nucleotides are TGTGCCAGTGCCCGTGCCACTGAAGCTTTCTTT.

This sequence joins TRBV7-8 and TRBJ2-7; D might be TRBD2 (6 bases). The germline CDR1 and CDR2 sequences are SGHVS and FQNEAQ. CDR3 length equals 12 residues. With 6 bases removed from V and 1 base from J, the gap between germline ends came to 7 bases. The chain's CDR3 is CASSRESYEQYF. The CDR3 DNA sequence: TGTGCCAGCAGTCGGGAGTCCTACGAGCAGTACTTC.

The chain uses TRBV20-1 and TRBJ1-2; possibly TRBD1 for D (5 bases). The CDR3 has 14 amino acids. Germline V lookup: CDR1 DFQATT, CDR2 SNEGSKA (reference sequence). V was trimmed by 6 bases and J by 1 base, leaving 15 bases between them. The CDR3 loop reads CSAKPRGFNYGYTF. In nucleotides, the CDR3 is TGCAGTGCGAAACCGAGGGGCTTTAACTATGGCTACACCTTC.

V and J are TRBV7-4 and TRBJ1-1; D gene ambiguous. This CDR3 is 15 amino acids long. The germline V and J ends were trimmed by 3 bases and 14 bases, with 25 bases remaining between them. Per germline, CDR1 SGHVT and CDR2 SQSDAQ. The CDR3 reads CASSFTSGPHNEQFF. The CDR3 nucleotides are TGTGCCAGCAGCTTCACTAGCGGACCACACAATGAGCAGTTCTTT.

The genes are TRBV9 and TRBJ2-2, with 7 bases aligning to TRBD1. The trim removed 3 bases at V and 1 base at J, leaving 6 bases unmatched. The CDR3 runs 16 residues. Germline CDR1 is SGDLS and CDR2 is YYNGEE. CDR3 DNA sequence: TGTGCCAGCAGCGGTCGACAGGGAGTGAACACCGGGGAGCTGTTTTTT. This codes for CASSGRQGVNTGELFF.

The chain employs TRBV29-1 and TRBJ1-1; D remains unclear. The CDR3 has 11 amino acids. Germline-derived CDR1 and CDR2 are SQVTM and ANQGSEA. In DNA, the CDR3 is TGCAGTGAGTCCCTTGGCACTGAAGCTTTCTTT. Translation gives CSESLGTEAFF.

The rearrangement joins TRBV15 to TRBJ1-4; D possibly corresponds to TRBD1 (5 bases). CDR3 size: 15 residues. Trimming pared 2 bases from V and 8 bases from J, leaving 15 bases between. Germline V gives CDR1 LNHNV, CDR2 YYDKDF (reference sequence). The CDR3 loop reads CATSRPSSEGEKLFF. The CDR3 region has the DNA TGTGCCACCAGCAGACCCTCGTCTGAGGGGGAAAAACTGTTTTTT.